These T cell receptor beta chains were read from a single sample in a study of blood T cell repertoires in COVID-19. Measured with immunoSEQ multiplex PCR; TCRdb has only the in-frame clones, and not every one. The data show approximately 220,000 clones, about nine tenths seen once. Sequenced: PBMCs or T cells enriched from blood (not recorded which). Receptor source: a young man who had recovered from COVID-19. Each CDR3 is given with its conserved first and last residue. D genes are given only for firm matches. Part of the rows lack a size; the others show once, few, many or a class for expanded clones.

j_gene: TRBJ1-1
d_gene: NA
v_gene: TRBV7-8
abundance: NA
CDR3aa: CASRYRAGGDTEAFF
CDR3nt: TGTGCCAGCAGATACCGGGCGGGGGGGGACACTGAAGCTTTCTTT

j_gene: TRBJ1-3
d_gene: NA
v_gene: TRBV5-4
abundance: NA
CDR3aa: CASSTQGRAGNTIYF
CDR3nt: TGTGCCAGCAGCACACAGGGACGGGCTGGAAACACCATATATTTT

j_gene: TRBJ1-6
d_gene: NA
v_gene: TRBV18
abundance: NA
CDR3aa: CASSHVADSVNSPLHF
CDR3nt: TGTGCCAGCTCACATGTAGCGGACTCAGTAAATTCACCCCTCCACTTT

j_gene: TRBJ2-7
d_gene: TRBD2
v_gene: TRBV27
abundance: NA
CDR3aa: CASSFNVAGWSTYPYEQYF
CDR3nt: TGTGCCAGCAGTTTCAATGTAGCGGGGTGGAGCACTTATCCCTACGAGCAGTACTTC

j_gene: TRBJ1-1
d_gene: NA
v_gene: TRBV5-1
abundance: NA
CDR3aa: CASSLAGGFSKGRDSGSLRTEAFF
CDR3nt: TGCGCCAGCAGCTTGGCCGGCGGGTTCTCGAAAGGTAGAGACTCCGGTTCCCTGAGAACTGAAGCTTTCTTT

j_gene: TRBJ2-7
d_gene: TRBD2
v_gene: TRBV5-4
abundance: NA
CDR3aa: CASSRGGGSYEQYF
CDR3nt: TGTGCCAGCAGCCGAGGCGGGGGATCCTACGAGCAGTACTTC

j_gene: TRBJ2-2
d_gene: NA
v_gene: TRBV4-3
abundance: NA
CDR3aa: CASSQDRVLVSGELFF
CDR3nt: TGCGCCAGCAGCCAAGATCGGGTTCTAGTCAGCGGGGAGCTGTTTTTT

j_gene: TRBJ2-3
d_gene: TRBD2
v_gene: TRBV24-1
abundance: once
CDR3aa: CATSDRAGTSGGTDTQYF
CDR3nt: TGTGCCACCAGTGACAGAGCGGGGACTAGCGGGGGCACAGATACGCAGTATTTT

j_gene: TRBJ1-1
d_gene: NA
v_gene: TRBV7-9
abundance: NA
CDR3aa: CASSLAVPGSDEAFF
CDR3nt: TGTGCCAGCAGCTTAGCAGTCCCGGGTAGTGATGAAGCTTTCTTT

j_gene: TRBJ1-1
d_gene: NA
v_gene: TRBV11-2
abundance: NA
CDR3aa: CASRPPGRGRTEAFF
CDR3nt: TGTGCCAGCAGACCACCAGGCAGGGGTAGAACTGAAGCTTTCTTT

j_gene: TRBJ2-7
d_gene: NA
v_gene: TRBV27
abundance: once
CDR3aa: CASSLTPPPETPSYEQYF
CDR3nt: TGTGCCAGCAGTTTAACCCCCCCTCCAGAAACCCCCTCCTACGAGCAGTACTTC

j_gene: TRBJ2-2
d_gene: NA
v_gene: TRBV28
abundance: NA
CDR3aa: CASSISTPTGELFF
CDR3nt: TGTGCCAGCAGTATATCGACACCCACCGGGGAGCTGTTTTTT

j_gene: TRBJ2-7
d_gene: TRBD1
v_gene: TRBV29-1
abundance: NA
CDR3aa: CSGAGTGSSYEQYF
CDR3nt: TGCAGCGGCGCCGGGACAGGGAGCTCCTACGAGCAGTACTTC

j_gene: TRBJ1-2
d_gene: NA
v_gene: TRBV5-4
abundance: few
CDR3aa: CASSETNYGYTF
CDR3nt: TGTGCCAGCAGTGAGACTAACTATGGCTACACCTTC

j_gene: TRBJ2-2
d_gene: TRBD2
v_gene: TRBV5-1
abundance: NA
CDR3aa: CASSFMGGSTGELFF
CDR3nt: TGCGCCAGCAGCTTTATGGGGGGGAGCACCGGGGAGCTGTTTTTT

j_gene: TRBJ1-1
d_gene: TRBD1
v_gene: TRBV4-1
abundance: NA
CDR3aa: CASSQLTGVNTEAFF
CDR3nt: TGCGCCAGCAGCCAACTGACAGGGGTAAACACTGAAGCTTTCTTT

j_gene: TRBJ2-3
d_gene: TRBD2
v_gene: TRBV10-3
abundance: once
CDR3aa: CAISESPSGRITDTQYF
CDR3nt: TGTGCCATCAGTGAGTCCCCTAGCGGGAGGATCACAGATACGCAGTATTTT

j_gene: TRBJ2-7
d_gene: TRBD1
v_gene: TRBV7-8
abundance: NA
CDR3aa: CASTNQGQGPYEQYF
CDR3nt: TGTGCCAGCACCAATCAGGGACAGGGCCCCTACGAGCAGTACTTC

j_gene: TRBJ2-7
d_gene: TRBD2
v_gene: TRBV24-1
abundance: NA
CDR3aa: CATWGVAGCGGQYF
CDR3nt: TGTGCCACCTGGGGAGTAGCGGGATGTGGGGGGCAGTACTTC

j_gene: TRBJ1-1
d_gene: TRBD1
v_gene: TRBV2
abundance: NA
CDR3aa: CATKPFPTGVTEAFF
CDR3nt: TGTGCCACCAAGCCCTTTCCGACAGGGGTCACTGAAGCTTTCTTT

j_gene: TRBJ2-1
d_gene: TRBD2
v_gene: TRBV3-1/TRBV3-2
abundance: NA
CDR3aa: CASSQMAGGGNEQFF
CDR3nt: TGTGCCAGCAGCCAAATGGCGGGAGGAGGCAATGAGCAGTTCTTC

j_gene: TRBJ1-2
d_gene: NA
v_gene: TRBV9
abundance: NA
CDR3aa: CASSAGPGGYGYTF
CDR3nt: TGTGCCAGCAGTGCTGGTCCCGGCGGGTATGGCTACACCTTC

j_gene: TRBJ2-1
d_gene: NA
v_gene: TRBV7-2
abundance: NA
CDR3aa: CASSRGTERYNEQFF
CDR3nt: TGTGCCAGCAGCCGCGGGACCGAACGCTACAATGAGCAGTTCTTC

j_gene: TRBJ1-1
d_gene: NA
v_gene: TRBV24-1
abundance: NA
CDR3aa: CATSDSYSTEAFF
CDR3nt: TGTGCCACCAGTGATTCTTATAGCACTGAAGCTTTCTTT

j_gene: TRBJ1-1
d_gene: TRBD1
v_gene: TRBV6-5
abundance: once
CDR3aa: CASTRDRGNTEAFF
CDR3nt: TGTGCCAGCACCAGGGACAGGGGGAACACTGAAGCTTTCTTT

j_gene: TRBJ2-1
d_gene: NA
v_gene: TRBV2
abundance: NA
CDR3aa: CASSEALGSYNEQFF
CDR3nt: TGTGCCAGCAGTGAAGCGCTGGGGAGCTACAATGAGCAGTTCTTC

j_gene: TRBJ1-2
d_gene: NA
v_gene: TRBV9
abundance: NA
CDR3aa: CASSVLSGSYGYTF
CDR3nt: TGTGCCAGCAGCGTACTCTCGGGGTCCTATGGCTACACCTTC

j_gene: TRBJ2-2
d_gene: TRBD2
v_gene: TRBV7-2
abundance: NA
CDR3aa: CAHKGKGLGGSAGELFF
CDR3nt: TGTGCCCACAAGGGGAAAGGACTAGGTGGTTCAGCCGGGGAGCTGTTTTTT

j_gene: TRBJ2-1
d_gene: NA
v_gene: TRBV5-4
abundance: NA
CDR3aa: CASSLGRLQDEQFF
CDR3nt: TGTGCCAGCAGCTTGGGGAGGTTGCAAGATGAGCAGTTCTTC

j_gene: TRBJ1-5
d_gene: TRBD1
v_gene: TRBV7-9
abundance: many
CDR3aa: CASSLAGQNQPQHF
CDR3nt: TGTGCCAGCAGCTTAGCGGGACAGAATCAGCCCCAGCATTTT

j_gene: TRBJ2-5
d_gene: TRBD2
v_gene: TRBV6-6
abundance: once
CDR3aa: CASSRRLAQETQYF
CDR3nt: TGTGCCAGCAGCCGACGACTAGCACAAGAGACCCAGTACTTC

j_gene: TRBJ2-2
d_gene: NA
v_gene: TRBV19
abundance: once
CDR3aa: CASTQRQQDRRGELFF
CDR3nt: TGTGCCAGTACCCAAAGACAACAGGACAGACGCGGGGAGCTGTTTTTT

j_gene: TRBJ2-1
d_gene: TRBD2
v_gene: TRBV7-9
abundance: NA
CDR3aa: CASSLSGGSYNEQFF
CDR3nt: TGTGCCAGCAGCTTGAGCGGGGGTTCCTACAATGAGCAGTTCTTC

j_gene: TRBJ1-2
d_gene: TRBD1
v_gene: TRBV6-5
abundance: NA
CDR3aa: CASSIQGGFNYGYTF
CDR3nt: TGTGCCAGCAGCATTCAGGGGGGCTTTAACTATGGCTACACCTTC

j_gene: TRBJ1-3
d_gene: NA
v_gene: TRBV21-1
abundance: NA
CDR3aa: CASSKDGGPIYF
CDR3nt: TGTGCCAGCAGCAAAGACGGGGGACCCATATATTTT

j_gene: TRBJ2-2
d_gene: NA
v_gene: TRBV30
abundance: NA
CDR3aa: CACNRAGELFF
CDR3nt: TGTGCCTGTAACAGGGCCGGGGAGCTGTTTTTT

j_gene: TRBJ1-4
d_gene: NA
v_gene: TRBV6-5
abundance: NA
CDR3aa: CASSYGGSTNEKLFF
CDR3nt: TGTGCCAGCAGTTACGGCGGATCAACTAATGAAAAACTGTTTTTT

j_gene: TRBJ1-2
d_gene: TRBD1
v_gene: TRBV12-3/TRBV12-4
abundance: NA
CDR3aa: CASSRTGFYGYTF
CDR3nt: TGTGCCAGCAGTCGGACAGGGTTCTATGGCTACACCTTC

j_gene: TRBJ2-5
d_gene: TRBD1
v_gene: TRBV10-3
abundance: once
CDR3aa: CATGTAQETQYF
CDR3nt: TGTGCCACCGGGACAGCACAAGAGACCCAGTACTTC

j_gene: TRBJ1-1
d_gene: NA
v_gene: TRBV19
abundance: NA
CDR3aa: CATGRVGTEAFF
CDR3nt: TGTGCCACCGGGAGGGTGGGCACTGAAGCTTTCTTT